The source of this T cell receptor (beta chain) is a study of blood T cell repertoires in COVID-19. TCRdb keeps only in-frame clones here, not all; method: immunoSEQ multiplex PCR. In the table there are about 280,000 clones, 75% to 90% of which are singletons. Trimming took 0 bases from V and 2 from J; bases not matched to a gene: 8. This CDR3 is 17 amino acids long. Germline CDR1 is MGHRA and CDR2 is YSYEKL. Sequenced sample: peripheral blood. The genes are TRBV4-1 and TRBJ2-3; 7 positions match TRBD2. This sequence was found in a man aged 50-60 years with acute or convalescent COVID-19. The CDR3 coding sequence is TGCGCCAGCAGCCAAGAGAAGCGGGGAATTTCCACAGATACGCAGTATTTT. Its protein product is CASSQEKRGISTDTQYF.